These 27 T cell receptor beta chains originate from one sample sequenced in a study of T cell repertoires in cytomegalovirus infection. TCRdb independently ran MiXCR on the reads; one entry per CDR3 protein. Of some 940,000 distinct CDR3 sequences in the sample, roughly 30% are singletons; the top ten hold around 15%. No antigen is known for these receptors. Sequenced here: cultured CD8+ T cells from PBMCs, sampled from culture after CMV antigen stimulation. The receptors stem from a human donor in good health (CMV status not recorded). Some clones in this sample may be carry-over from other donors' samples.

This clonotype was seen more than once but under ten times. The rearrangement uses TRBV19 and TRBJ1-5, with no clear D. CDR3 length: 14 residues. With 6 bases removed from V and 2 bases from J, the gap between germline ends came to 11 bases. CDR1 is LNHDA, CDR2 SQIVND, per germline (reference sequence). CDR3 sequence reads: CASRPRTGNQPQHF. The CDR3 coding sequence is TGTGCCAGTAGGCCTCGGACGGGCAATCAGCCCCAGCATTTT.

This CDR3 is CASSRRLGKYEQYV. The CDR3 DNA reads as TGTGCCAGCAGCCGTAGGTTAGGGAAGTACGAGCAGTACGTC. V usage is TRBV28 and J usage is TRBJ2-7; D unclear. The CDR3 length is 14 residues. The germline V gene encodes CDR1 MDHEN and CDR2 SYDVKM. Trimming removed 6 bases at V and 4 bases at J, with 16 bases between.

This clonotype was counted at least ten times. CDR3 sequence (DNA): TGTGCCAGCAGTTCCCTAGCGGGGGCAAATGAGCAGTTCTTC. This translates into CASSSLAGANEQFF. The chain uses TRBV12-3 or TRBV12-4 and TRBJ2-1, with 10 bases that match TRBD2. Trimming removed 4 bases from V and 7 bases from J; junction bases left unmatched: 4. The CDR3 is 14 residues long.

This clonotype was counted a few times. The genes are TRBV6-1 and TRBJ2-2, with D possibly being TRBD1 (5 bases). Germline assignment: CDR1 MNHNS and CDR2 SASEGT. Trimming stripped 3 bases from V and 5 bases from J, with 10 bases between. The CDR3 is made up of 14 amino acids. In DNA form, the CDR3 reads TGTGCCAGCAGTGAGCTCGACAGAACCGGGGAGCTGTTTTTT. Protein product: CASSELDRTGELFF.

Only a few counts were recorded for this clonotype. This chain connects TRBV23-1 to TRBJ1-5; 10 nucleotides match TRBD1. TRBV23-1 is an ORF, and what it does is uncertain. The CDR3 is 16 residues long. J gave up 7 bases and V 7 bases, and 13 bases lay outside the gene matches. The chain's CDR3 is CASKEESGTGDQPQHF. The CDR3 bases are TGCGCCAGCAAGGAGGAATCGGGGACAGGGGACCAGCCCCAGCATTTT.

This clonotype was counted between two and nine times. The chain employs TRBV10-3 and TRBJ2-1; D call uncertain. Germline V gives CDR1 ENHRY, CDR2 SYGVKD. The ends were cut back, 7 bases at V and 5 bases at J, with 12 bases in the middle. The CDR3 contains 13 residues. CDR3 nucleotide sequence: TGTGCCATCAAGAGTAGGATCCACAATGAGCAGTTCTTC. Translating gives CAIKSRIHNEQFF.

The chain joins TRBV7-2 to TRBJ1-2; D not certain. There are 15 residues in the CDR3. The V gene's germline CDR1 is SGHTA and CDR2 FQGNSA. The V and J ends lost 5 bases and 2 bases respectively, with 15 bases between them. CDR3 bases: TGTGCCAGCAGCCAAGGGAGTGGGGTCAACTATGGCTACACCTTC. Residues: CASSQGSGVNYGYTF.

CDR3 region: CASSHRTARDYGYTF. The DNA for the CDR3 is TGCGCCAGCAGCCACCGCACCGCCCGAGACTATGGCTACACCTTC. The genes are TRBV4-3 and TRBJ1-2, with D unresolved. Germline V gives CDR1 LGHNA, CDR2 YSLEER. V lost 3 bases to trimming and J lost 3 bases, with 14 bases between them. CDR3 length equals 15 residues.

With respect to this clonotype: A single base separates this from a much larger clone, so it may be a read error. Because it lacks the conserved phenylalanine or tryptophan at the end, this CDR3 is likely a read error. The genes are TRBV7-2 and TRBJ1-5; no firm D call. The CDR3 runs to 13 residues. The V end lost 4 bases, the J end lost 2 bases, and 6 bases lay between the germline ends. CDR1 is SGHTA and CDR2 is FQGNSA in the germline V gene. The CDR3 DNA sequence: TGTGCCAGCAGCTGGAAGGGCAATCAGCCCCAGCATCTT. This sequence encodes CASSWKGNQPQHL.

The J gene is TRBJ2-3, the V gene TRBV4-3; no firm D call. Germline-derived CDR1 and CDR2 are LGHNA and YSLEER. The V and J ends lost 4 bases and 5 bases respectively, with 10 bases between them. This CDR3 has 13 amino acids. The CDR3 DNA follows: TGCGCCAGCAGCCCGAATAGGGTAGATACGCAGTATTTT. Protein sequence: CASSPNRVDTQYF.

J is TRBJ2-7 and V is TRBV27, with 9 nucleotides matching TRBD1. V trimming: 8 bases; J trimming: 6 bases; junction bases outside the gene matches: 5. This CDR3 spans 12 amino acids. Germline CDR1 reads MNHEY; CDR2 reads SMNVEV (reference sequence). CDR3 loop: CASGPTGGEQYV. Here the CDR3 DNA reads TGTGCCAGCGGACCGACAGGGGGCGAGCAGTACGTC.

This clonotype was seen once. Mismatch with germline at one junction end may stem from a read error. The gene calls are TRBV7-9 and TRBJ1-1; 12 bases map to TRBD1. This CDR3 has 15 amino acids. Germline loops: CDR1 SEHNR, CDR2 FQNEAQ (reference sequence). The CDR3 nucleotides read TGTGCCAACAGCTGGGGACAGGGGGCGAGCTTAGGAGCTTTCTTT. Amino acids: CANSWGQGASLGAFF. The full variable domain, rest sourced from reference TRBV7-9 and TRBJ1-1, is DTGVSQNPRHKITKRGQNVTFRCDPISEHNRLYWYRQTLGQGPEFLTYFQNEAQLEKSRLLSDRFSAERPKGSFSTLEIQRTEQGDSAMYLCANSWGQGASLGAFFGQGTRLTVV.

In the case of this clonotype: A junction end diverges from the germline sequence, so it may reflect a read error. The chain links TRBV7-2 to TRBJ2-7; 8 bases line up with TRBD1. Germline values: CDR1 SGHTA, CDR2 FQGNSA. CDR3 length: 14 residues. CDR3: CASSLDRADYGQYF. CDR3 sequence (DNA): TGTGCCAGCAGCTTGGACAGGGCCGACTACGGGCAGTACTTC.

CDR3 bases: TGTGCCAGCAGCTCTAGAGGGGGGAGCACCGGGGAGCTGTTTTTT. The encoded protein is CASSSRGGSTGELFF. This chain links TRBV5-4 with TRBJ2-2, with D perhaps matching TRBD1 or TRBD2 (6 bases each). Germline CDR1 SGHNT, CDR2 YYREEE (reference sequence). Trimming took off 3 bases at V and 4 bases at J, with 13 bases between the two ends. This CDR3 spans 15 amino acids. The full variable domain, with the rest looked up from reference TRBV5-4 and TRBJ2-2, is ETGVTQSPTHLIKTRGQQVTLRCSSQSGHNTVSWYQQALGQGPQFIFQYYREEENGRGNFPPRFSGLQFPNYSSELNVNALELDDSALYLCASSSRGGSTGELFFGEGSRLTVL.

The chain is built from TRBV10-3 and TRBJ2-1; 9 positions agree with TRBD1. The V segment lost 6 bases and the J segment 8 bases; nucleotides outside the gene matches: 8. The length of the CDR3 is 14 residues. The germline V gene encodes CDR1 ENHRY and CDR2 SYGVKD. Here the CDR3 DNA reads TGTGCCATCAGCTCCGGGGACAGGGCTGATGAGCAGTTCTTC. It codes for CAISSGDRADEQFF.

J is TRBJ1-2 and V is TRBV7-6; a weak D match, TRBD1 (5 bases). The CDR3 consists of 15 residues. V lost 5 bases and J lost 4, with 17 bases in between. CDR1 and CDR2 from the germline V gene are SGHVS and FNYEAQ. The CDR3: CASSGRGLLVYGYTF. Here the CDR3 DNA reads TGTGCCAGCAGCGGCCGGGGACTCTTGGTCTATGGCTACACCTTC. Drawing the rest from reference TRBV7-6 and TRBJ1-2, the complete variable domain is GAGVSQSPRYKVTKRGQDVALRCDPISGHVSLYWYRQALGQGPEFLTYFNYEAQQDKSGLPNDRFSAERPEGSISTLTIQRTEQRDSAMYRCASSGRGLLVYGYTFGSGTRLTVV.

The chain has TRBV5-1 and TRBJ1-1, with 8 bases lining up with TRBD1. Germline-derived CDR1 and CDR2 are SGHRS and YFSETQ. Trimming at V came to 3 bases and at J to 8 bases, leaving 6 bases not matched to a gene. This CDR3 comprises 13 residues. As DNA, the CDR3 is TGCGCCAGCAGCTACCCAGGGGGCCAGGAAGCTTTCTTT. Amino acid sequence: CASSYPGGQEAFF.

The chain combines TRBV27 with TRBJ1-2; unclear D gene. The CDR3 consists of 13 residues. CDR1 and CDR2 (germline): MNHEY, SMNVEV (reference sequence). V was trimmed by 5 bases and J by 2 bases, leaving 9 bases between them. The CDR3 sequence is CASSLTRNYGYTF. DNA of the CDR3: TGTGCCAGCAGTCTGACACGAAACTATGGCTACACCTTC.

This clonotype has only a few counts. The chain joins TRBV19 to TRBJ1-3, with D perhaps matching TRBD1 (6 bases). This CDR3 comprises 15 residues. CDR1 and CDR2 from the germline V gene are LNHDA and SQIVND (reference sequence). The V end lost 4 bases, the J end lost 5 bases, and 15 bases lay between the germline ends. CDR3 region: CASSTDRTARNTIYF. CDR3 coding DNA: TGTGCCAGTAGTACCGACCGGACAGCCCGAAACACCATATATTTT.

This clonotype occurred many times. This CDR3 fails to terminate in the conserved phenylalanine or tryptophan, so it likely reflects a read error. No DNA is shown, since the ends of the CDR3 on it are uncertain; the CDR3 is the one TCRdb lists. The chain has TRBV7-9 and TRBJ2-7; the D call TRBD1 from the table was never checked on the DNA. CDR1 is SEHNR, CDR2 FQNEAQ, per germline (reference sequence). From its first to its last residue, the CDR3 has 13 amino acids. CDR3 in amino acids: CASSERDRGPLVL.

This clonotype was counted ten times or more. This rearrangement joins TRBV12-3 or TRBV12-4 to TRBJ1-4; possible D gene TRBD1, 6 bases. This CDR3 has 17 amino acids. V lost 3 bases and J 6 bases, leaving 20 bases between the germline ends. The CDR3 region has the DNA TGTGCCAGCAGTTTCAGTGAGGGGGTTGGCTCGGATGAAAAACTGTTTTTT. This gives the protein CASSFSEGVGSDEKLFF.

This clonotype turned up a few times. This chain uses TRBV7-6 with TRBJ1-4; D is ambiguous. This CDR3 is 15 amino acids long. Germline V gene data show CDR1 as SGHVS and CDR2 as FNYEAQ. V shed 1 base and J shed 8 bases, with 14 bases lying between them. CDR3 amino acids: CASSLGEEGGEKLFF. The CDR3 bases are TGTGCCAGCAGCTTAGGAGAAGAGGGCGGCGAAAAACTGTTTTTT.

This clonotype was observed a handful of times. V gene TRBV2 combines with J gene TRBJ1-1; TRBD1 is a possible D gene (5 bases). Germline V gene data show CDR1 as SNHLY and CDR2 as FYNNEI. Trimming took 6 bases from V and 1 from J, leaving 12 bases between them. The CDR3 runs 14 residues. The CDR3 nucleotides read TGTGCCAGCAGATCGGGACGGTCGAACACTGAAGCTTTCTTT. Translating gives CASRSGRSNTEAFF.

CDR3 DNA: TGTGCCAGCAGAACAGGGTCGGGGGCTGAAGCTTTCTTT. Translated: CASRTGSGAEAFF. This chain links TRBV27 with TRBJ1-1, with a tentative D call TRBD1 (6 bases). V was clipped by 6 bases and J by 6 bases, with 14 bases between them. The CDR3 is made up of 13 amino acids. Germline assignment: CDR1 MNHEY and CDR2 SMNVEV (reference sequence).

This clonotype was observed at least ten times. This chain links TRBV7-6 with TRBJ2-7; a weak D match, TRBD2 (6 bases). The CDR3 is 14 amino acids. V was clipped by 1 base and J by 2 bases, with 9 bases between them. Germline V gives CDR1 SGHVS, CDR2 FNYEAQ. This CDR3 is CASSLGGVPYEQYF. CDR3 sequence (DNA): TGTGCCAGCAGCTTAGGGGGGGTGCCCTACGAGCAGTACTTC. The complete variable domain, with remaining parts taken from reference TRBV7-6 and TRBJ2-7, reads GAGVSQSPRYKVTKRGQDVALRCDPISGHVSLYWYRQALGQGPEFLTYFNYEAQQDKSGLPNDRFSAERPEGSISTLTIQRTEQRDSAMYRCASSLGGVPYEQYFGPGTRLTVT.

This clonotype came up a few times. V is TRBV6-6 and J is TRBJ1-1; D perhaps matches TRBD1 (6 bases). The germline V gene encodes CDR1 MNHNY and CDR2 SVGAGI (reference sequence). CDR3 length: 12 amino acids. The V end lost 4 bases, the J end lost 7 bases, and 10 bases lay between the germline ends. The CDR3 here is CASSSGVFEAFF. The CDR3 coding sequence is TGTGCCAGCAGTTCAGGGGTCTTTGAAGCTTTCTTT.

The count of this clonotype is one. The chain uses TRBV14 and TRBJ2-3, with D uncertain. Germline V lookup: CDR1 SGHDN, CDR2 FVKESK. This CDR3 contains 15 residues. V lost 0 bases and J 4 bases, leaving 11 bases between the germline ends. The chain's CDR3 is CASSQDLVVPDTQYF. The CDR3 bases are TGTGCCAGCAGCCAAGATCTCGTAGTTCCAGATACGCAGTATTTT.